These 27 T cell receptor beta chains were sequenced from one sample in a study of cytomegalovirus exposure and HLA in healthy donors. Primers: 60 Vbeta forward and 13 Jbeta reverse. Data came from immunoSEQ multiplex PCR; TCRdb stores just in-frame clones and leaves some out. The sample has around 160,000 clones; approximately 80% are singletons. The specimen was PBMCs. The receptors were gathered from a male donor in good health and CMV-seropositive.

The chain uses TRBV30 and TRBJ1-5; D gene ambiguous. V gave up 2 bases and J gave up 5 bases, with 10 bases separating them. In germline, CDR1 is GTSNPN, CDR2 SVGIG (reference sequence). The CDR3 sequence is 13 residues long. The CDR3 bases are TGTGCCTGGAGTCAGTCGAGGGATCAGCCCCAGCATTTT. It translates to CAWSQSRDQPQHF.

The V and J genes are TRBV2 and TRBJ2-2, with D perhaps TRBD2 (6 bases). V was trimmed by 0 bases and J by 3 bases, leaving 14 bases between them. The germline gives CDR1 SNHLY, CDR2 FYNNEI. This CDR3 is 17 amino acids long. The CDR3 DNA follows: TGTGCCAGCAGTGAAGCGCTTGCGGGGCGGTACACCGGGGAGCTGTTTTTT. Translation gives CASSEALAGRYTGELFF.

The V gene is TRBV27, the J gene TRBJ1-4, with 9 bases aligning to TRBD1. Germline CDR1 reads MNHEY; CDR2 reads SMNVEV (reference sequence). The CDR3 runs to 15 residues. The junction had 6 bases not matched to a gene; V was cut back by 5 bases and J by 5 bases. The CDR3 reads CASSLQGAQNEKLFF. The CDR3, as DNA: TGTGCCAGCAGTCTACAGGGGGCACAGAATGAAAAACTGTTTTTT.

This chain connects TRBV21-1 to TRBJ1-5. TRBV21-1 is a documented pseudogene. This CDR3 is 15 amino acids long. CDR3 nucleotides: TGTGCCAGCAGCAAAGGGCGGCATAGCAATCAGCCCCAGCATTTT. It is translated as CASSKGRHSNQPQHF.

V is TRBV6-5 and J is TRBJ1-1; no clear D. CDR3 size: 15 residues. Looked up from germline, CDR1 is MNHEY and CDR2 is SVGAGI. The V end was cut by 6 bases, the J end by 6 bases, with 20 bases between. The CDR3 DNA reads TGTGCCAGCAGCCAACGCGGGTCCTCACAGTCTGAAGCTTTCTTT. It encodes CASSQRGSSQSEAFF.

Only a few counts were recorded for this clone. The chain uses TRBV10-3 and TRBJ1-3; possible D gene TRBD1, 5 bases. CDR1 is ENHRY and CDR2 is SYGVKD in the germline V gene. Between the trimmed V and J ends, which lost 10 bases and 3 bases, there was a span of 13 bases. The CDR3 contains 13 residues. The CDR3 DNA follows: TGTGCCACCCAGGGTGTTGGTGGAAACACCATATATTTT. Protein product: CATQGVGGNTIYF.

V usage is TRBV4-1 and J usage is TRBJ2-1; TRBD2 matches at 9 bases. This CDR3 comprises 15 residues. Germline values: CDR1 MGHRA, CDR2 YSYEKL. Trimming at V came to 6 bases and at J to 6 bases, leaving 9 bases not matched to a gene. The CDR3 here is CASSSGLAIPNEQFF. Written as DNA, the CDR3 is TGCGCCAGCAGTTCTGGACTAGCGATTCCCAATGAGCAGTTCTTC.

The gene calls are TRBV27 and TRBJ2-5; 8 bases line up with TRBD1. Judging by the DNA end, TRBJ2-7 fits better; the J call may be wrong. The V gene's germline CDR1 is MNHEY and CDR2 SMNVEV (reference sequence). The CDR3 runs to 13 residues. This CDR3 is CASSLTGGGEQYF. The CDR3 region has the DNA TGTGCCAGCAGTTTAACAGGGGGAGGCGAGCAGTACTTC.

This clone has a handful of counts. The V gene is TRBV4-2, the J gene TRBJ1-1; tentative D call: TRBD1 (5 bases). The CDR3 extends over 14 amino acids. V lost 5 bases, J lost 0 bases, and 10 bases lay in between. The germline V gene encodes CDR1 LGHNA and CDR2 YNFKEQ. The CDR3 region is CASSIRVLNTEAFF. The DNA for the CDR3 is TGTGCCAGCAGCATCAGGGTTTTGAACACTGAAGCTTTCTTT.

The chain couples TRBV19 to TRBJ1-5; D may be TRBD1 (6 bases). This CDR3 is 13 amino acids long. V lost 6 bases and J 7 bases, leaving 13 bases between the germline ends. CDR1 is LNHDA, CDR2 SQIVND, per germline (reference sequence). CDR3 protein: CASSTAQGQPQHF. CDR3 sequence (DNA): TGTGCCAGTAGCACCGCCCAGGGGCAGCCCCAGCATTTT. The full variable domain, in which reference TRBV19 and TRBJ1-5 provide the parts outside the CDR3, is DGGITQSPKYLFRKEGQNVTLSCEQNLNHDAMYWYRQDPGQGLRLIYYSQIVNDFQKGDIAEGYSVSREKKESFPLTVTSAQKNPTAFYLCASSTAQGQPQHFGDGTRLSIL.

The V call is TRBV18, the J call TRBJ1-2; D not certain. Germline V lookup: CDR1 KGHSH, CDR2 LQKENI. V was clipped by 3 bases and J by 0 bases, with 14 bases between them. This CDR3 spans 16 amino acids. CDR3 loop: CASSPAPAISNYGYTF. CDR3 in DNA: TGTGCCAGCTCACCGGCTCCAGCGATTTCTAACTATGGCTACACCTTC. The full variable domain, with the rest looked up from reference TRBV18 and TRBJ1-2, is NAGVMQNPRHLVRRRGQEARLRCSPMKGHSHVYWYRQLPEEGLKFMVYLQKENIIDESGMPKERFSAEFPKEGPSILRIQQVVRGDSAAYFCASSPAPAISNYGYTFGSGTRLTVV.

The V and J genes are TRBV2 and TRBJ1-1; possibly TRBD1 for D (6 bases). Germline CDR1 SNHLY, CDR2 FYNNEI. This CDR3 contains 12 residues. Trimming pared 8 bases from V and 4 bases from J, leaving 11 bases between. CDR3 bases: TGTGCCAGCGAACAGGGAATCACTGAAGCTTTCTTT. Encoded protein: CASEQGITEAFF.

This chain uses TRBV7-2 with TRBJ1-2; D uncertain. V was clipped by 2 bases and J by 1 base, with 11 bases between them. The CDR3 consists of 15 residues. Germline V gene data show CDR1 as SGHTA and CDR2 as FQGNSA. The CDR3 DNA sequence: TGTGCCAGCAGCTTATCCCACAGCATTAACTATGGCTACACCTTC. Its protein product is CASSLSHSINYGYTF.

This sequence joins TRBV4-1 and TRBJ2-1; 16 nucleotides line up with TRBD2. In germline, CDR1 is MGHRA, CDR2 YSYEKL. The CDR3 is 17 amino acids. J lost 6 bases, V lost 1 base, and 3 bases had no gene match. CDR3: CASSQGGLAGGLNEQFF. CDR3 bases: TGCGCCAGCAGCCAAGGGGGACTAGCGGGGGGGCTCAATGAGCAGTTCTTC.

Concerning this clone itself: A read error likely explains this, since a far larger clone differs by one base. The gene calls are TRBV6-5 and TRBJ2-7, with TRBD1 as a possible D gene (5 bases). Germline V lookup: CDR1 MNHEY, CDR2 SVGAGI. The V and J ends lost 2 bases and 1 base respectively, with 12 bases between them. CDR3 length: 15 residues. CDR3 protein: CASSYTQPGSYEQYF. The CDR3 nucleotides read TGTGCCAGCAGTTACACCCAGCCAGGGTCCTACGAGCAGTACTTC.

DNA for the CDR3: TGCGCCAGCAGCTTGGGCCTAGCGGGGAACACCGGGGAGCTGTTTTTT. It codes for CASSLGLAGNTGELFF. V and J are TRBV5-1 and TRBJ2-2, with TRBD2 matching over 8 bases. V dropped 0 bases and J dropped 1; count of bases not matched to a gene: 2. The germline CDR1 and CDR2 sequences are SGHRS and YFSETQ. This CDR3 comprises 16 residues.

The chain's CDR3 is CASSLAGGRGGTQYF. For the CDR3, the DNA is TGTGCCAGCAGTCTAGCGGGGGGCCGGGGGGGGACCCAGTACTTC. The chain has TRBV11-2 and TRBJ2-5, with TRBD2 matching 11 bases. In germline, CDR1 is SGHAT, CDR2 FQNNGV. After removal of 6 bases from V and 7 bases from J, the junction contained 10 bases not matched to a gene. The CDR3 sequence is 15 residues long.

The chain recombines TRBV7-9 with TRBJ2-5; 7 nucleotides line up with TRBD1. This CDR3 contains 15 residues. The V gene end was trimmed by 3 bases and the J gene end by 5 bases; junction bases not matched to a gene: 9. Germline CDR1 is SEHNR and CDR2 is FQNEAQ (reference sequence). CDR3 in DNA: TGTGCCAGCAGCTTTTCCCGAGAAGGGGGCGAGACCCAGTACTTC. This translates into CASSFSREGGETQYF.

The sample holds one count of this clone. The V call is TRBV18, the J call TRBJ2-7; TRBD2 matches 9 bases. This CDR3 has 16 amino acids. J was trimmed by 3 bases and V by 5 bases; bases with no gene match: 11. Germline CDR1 and CDR2: KGHSH and LQKENI. CDR3 protein: CASSTTSGLPNYEQYF. The CDR3 DNA is TGTGCCAGCTCAACGACTAGCGGACTTCCCAACTACGAGCAGTACTTC. Drawing the rest from reference TRBV18 and TRBJ2-7, the complete variable domain is NAGVMQNPRHLVRRRGQEARLRCSPMKGHSHVYWYRQLPEEGLKFMVYLQKENIIDESGMPKERFSAEFPKEGPSILRIQQVVRGDSAAYFCASSTTSGLPNYEQYFGPGTRLTVT.

This clone was detected only once. This chain joins TRBV19 and TRBJ1-5, with 11 bases that match TRBD1. The germline V gene has CDR1 LNHDA and CDR2 SQIVND (reference sequence). V shed 7 bases, J shed 1 base, and the junction held 6 bases outside the gene matches. This CDR3 is 16 amino acids long. In nucleotides, the CDR3 is TGTGCCAGTATTCGGACAGGGGGCAAGAGCAATCAGCCCCAGCATTTT. Protein product: CASIRTGGKSNQPQHF.

The chain couples TRBV7-2 to TRBJ2-3, with 12 nucleotides matching TRBD2. Germline V gene sequence: CDR1 SGHTA, CDR2 FQGNSA. Trimming cost V 4 bases and J 3 bases; bases outside gene matches: 5. This CDR3 contains 16 residues. CDR3 sequence reads: CASSWSSGGVTDTQYF. DNA for the CDR3: TGTGCCAGCAGCTGGTCTAGCGGGGGGGTGACAGATACGCAGTATTTT. Complete variable domain (other parts from reference TRBV7-2 and TRBJ2-3): GAGVSQSPSNKVTEKGKDVELRCDPISGHTALYWYRQSLGQGLEFLIYFQGNSAPDKSGLPSDRFSAERTGGSVSTLTIQRTQQEDSAVYLCASSWSSGGVTDTQYFGPGTRLTVL.

The rearrangement joins TRBV19 to TRBJ1-4, with 8 bases that match TRBD1. CDR1 and CDR2 from the germline V gene are LNHDA and SQIVND (reference sequence). The CDR3 loop spans 14 amino acids. The J segment lost 7 bases and the V segment lost 3 bases, leaving 4 bases of the junction unmatched. As DNA, the CDR3 is TGTGCCAGTAGTATCGGACAGGGCTCTGAAAAACTGTTTTTT. Translating gives CASSIGQGSEKLFF. The whole variable domain, remainder taken from reference TRBV19 and TRBJ1-4, is DGGITQSPKYLFRKEGQNVTLSCEQNLNHDAMYWYRQDPGQGLRLIYYSQIVNDFQKGDIAEGYSVSREKKESFPLTVTSAQKNPTAFYLCASSIGQGSEKLFFGSGTQLSVL.

This clone was seen once. The genes are TRBV7-9 and TRBJ2-2; 7 bases are shared with TRBD1. The trim removed 5 bases at V and 8 bases at J, leaving 11 bases unmatched. The germline CDR1 and CDR2 sequences are SEHNR and FQNEAQ (reference sequence). The CDR3 has 15 residues. The CDR3 here is CASSPEGGLGGELFF. The DNA of the CDR3 is TGTGCCAGCAGCCCGGAAGGGGGCCTGGGGGGGGAGCTGTTTTTT.

The chain recombines TRBV30 with TRBJ1-3, with D possibly being TRBD1 (6 bases). Trimming cost V 5 bases and J 2 bases, with 13 bases left between them. The CDR3 extends over 14 amino acids. Per the germline V gene, CDR1 is GTSNPN and CDR2 is SVGIG (reference sequence). The CDR3 here is CAWGRGNTGNTIYF. CDR3 bases: TGTGCCTGGGGCAGGGGAAATACTGGAAACACCATATATTTT. Full variable domain (missing parts from reference TRBV30 and TRBJ1-3): SQTIHQWPATLVQPVGSPLSLECTVEGTSNPNLYWYRQAAGRGLQLLFYSVGIGQISSEVPQNLSASRPQDRQFILSSKKLLLSDSGFYLCAWGRGNTGNTIYFGEGSWLTVV.

The chain is built from TRBV6-5 and TRBJ2-7; D call uncertain. This CDR3 is 13 amino acids long. Trimming left V 0 bases short and J 4 bases short, with 7 bases between. Germline assignment: CDR1 MNHEY and CDR2 SVGAGI. CDR3 loop: CASSYSARYEQYF. The CDR3 DNA reads TGTGCCAGCAGTTACTCGGCCAGGTACGAGCAGTACTTC.

This clone occurred a few times. V and J are TRBV9 and TRBJ2-5; 11 bases align to TRBD2. CDR1 SGDLS and CDR2 YYNGEE come from the germline V gene. V lost 3 bases to trimming and J lost 0 bases; unmatched junction nucleotides: 1. The CDR3 is 15 amino acids. The CDR3 region has the DNA TGTGCCAGCAGCGGTAGCGGGGGGGACCAAGAGACCCAGTACTTC. As protein: CASSGSGGDQETQYF.

The genes are TRBV7-8 and TRBJ2-3; 7 bases agree with TRBD2. The ends lost 0 bases at V and 4 bases at J; junction bases unmatched: 1. Germline CDR1 is SGHVS and CDR2 is FQNEAQ. The length of the CDR3 is 14 residues. In nucleotides, the CDR3 is TGTGCCAGCAGCTTAGCGGGGGGGGCAGATACGCAGTATTTT. Translating it yields CASSLAGGADTQYF.